This TCR beta chain was identified during a study of T cells after posttransplantation cyclophosphamide. Study-wide results and limits: Donor-recipient repertoire similarity was low at 1-2 months, rising over year one. Blood and skin or GI T cell repertoires showed limited TRB overlap. Recipient CMV seropositivity and CMV reactivation strongly tracked TRB clonality.

This clone occurred many times. The antigen is undetermined. Busulfan-fludarabine conditioning, marrow transplant, and cyclophosphamide on days +3 and +4 were administered. Measured with immunoSEQ multiplex PCR; TCRdb has only the in-frame clones, and not every one. This sample carries 20,000 to 25,000 clones, none of them present only once. V dropped 0 bases and J dropped 2 bases, with 12 bases sitting between them. The CDR3 contains 15 residues. CDR1 and CDR2 from the germline V gene are SGHRS and YFSETQ. The sequencing here drew on PBMCs, taken after allogeneic stem cell transplant with posttransplant cyclophosphamide. The chain recombines TRBV5-1 with TRBJ2-7, with D unclear. The receptor was derived from a male patient younger than 35 who received an allogeneic stem cell transplant from a related donor, was CMV-positive, and had no GVHD. The graft donor may have contributed some T cells. DNA of the CDR3: TGCGCCAGCAGCTTGGAGGCAGGAAAGACCTACGAGCAGTACTTC. The encoded protein is CASSLEAGKTYEQYF.